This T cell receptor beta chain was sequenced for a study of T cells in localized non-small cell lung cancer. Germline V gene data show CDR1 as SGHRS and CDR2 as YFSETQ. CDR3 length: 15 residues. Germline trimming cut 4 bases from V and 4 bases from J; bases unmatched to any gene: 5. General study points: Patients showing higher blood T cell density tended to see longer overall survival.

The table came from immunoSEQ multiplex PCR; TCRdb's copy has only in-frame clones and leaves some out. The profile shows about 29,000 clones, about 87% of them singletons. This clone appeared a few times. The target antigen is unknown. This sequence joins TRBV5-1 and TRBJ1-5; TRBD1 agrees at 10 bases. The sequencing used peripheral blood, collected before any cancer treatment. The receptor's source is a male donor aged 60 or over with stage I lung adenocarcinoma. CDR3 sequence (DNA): TGCGCCAGCAGCGAGGGACAGGGGATTAATCAGCCCCAGCATTTT. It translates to CASSEGQGINQPQHF.